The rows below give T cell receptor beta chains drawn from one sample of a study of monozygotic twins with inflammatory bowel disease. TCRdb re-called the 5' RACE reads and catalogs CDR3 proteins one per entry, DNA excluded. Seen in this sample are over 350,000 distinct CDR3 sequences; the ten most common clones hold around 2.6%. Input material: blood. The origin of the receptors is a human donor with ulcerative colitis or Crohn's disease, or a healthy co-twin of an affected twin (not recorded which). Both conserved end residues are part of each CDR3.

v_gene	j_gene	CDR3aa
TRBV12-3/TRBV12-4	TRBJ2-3	CASSLSGTGTQYF
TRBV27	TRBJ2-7	CASSFGQTYYEQYF
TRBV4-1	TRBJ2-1	CASSQPGLADGNNEQFF
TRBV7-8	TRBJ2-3	CASSLLGGSTDTQYF
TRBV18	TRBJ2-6	CASSPLRGTANVLTF
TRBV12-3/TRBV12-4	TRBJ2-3	CASSSGQGAQYF
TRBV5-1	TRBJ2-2	CASSFRQVGVTGELFF
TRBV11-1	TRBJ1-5	CASSFSFGGVAPNQPQHF
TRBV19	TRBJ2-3	CASSMFGGGPTDTQYF
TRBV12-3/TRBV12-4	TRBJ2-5	CASSHGLAGEETQYF
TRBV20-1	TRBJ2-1	CSASSTNEQFF
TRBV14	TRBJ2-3	CASSPQGGYTDTQYF
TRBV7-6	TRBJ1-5	CASSLDSNQPQHF
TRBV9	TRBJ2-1	CASSVGGWSTDEQFF
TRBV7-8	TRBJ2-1	CASAQGNYNEQFF
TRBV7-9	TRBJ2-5	CASSLLGSGQETQYF
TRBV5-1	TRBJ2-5	CASSLEEGTRETQYF
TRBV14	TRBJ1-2	CASSQFEGDYGYTF
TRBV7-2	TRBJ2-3	CASSLVVVEGTQYF
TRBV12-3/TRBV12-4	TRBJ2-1	CASSPGSSYNEQFF
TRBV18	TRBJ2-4	CASSLTGQAQNIQYF
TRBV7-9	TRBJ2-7	CASISGTGGYEQYF
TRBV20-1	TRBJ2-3	CSARRVADTQYF
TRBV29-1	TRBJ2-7	CSILPGASYEQYF
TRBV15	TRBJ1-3	CATSRDRVDGNTIYF
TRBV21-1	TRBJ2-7	CASSIRKYEQYF
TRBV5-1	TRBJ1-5	CASSLDDPRAQPQHF
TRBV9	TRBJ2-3	CASSRGTTSTDTQYF
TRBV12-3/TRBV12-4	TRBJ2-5	CASSSWTSGADMETQYF
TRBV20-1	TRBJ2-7	CSARVITGSYEQYF
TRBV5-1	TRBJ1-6	CASSETTGSSYNSPLHF